These 15 T cell receptor beta chains were sequenced from one sample in a study of neurological immune-mediated disorders (dated by TCRdb to between 2018 and 2021). The library was built by means of 5' RACE. The sample was run on an Illumina HiSeq 2500. TCRdb reworked the public reads: Q25 trimming with fastp, MiXCR clone assembly, productive beta chains retained. Here each entry gathers all rows of one CDR3 protein and keeps the most common genes and DNA. The sample yields roughly 75,000 distinct CDR3 sequences; 2.5% to 3% were counted once. About 1% of the sample goes to the ten largest clones. The sample taken for sequencing was PBMCs. These receptors all stem from a woman in her twenties or thirties with multiple sclerosis.

The table lists this clonotype with many counts. The rearrangement joins TRBV18 to TRBJ2-7, with 11 bases that match TRBD1. The CDR3 has 16 amino acids. Germline V gene data show CDR1 as KGHSH and CDR2 as LQKENI. V shed 5 bases, J shed 7 bases, and the junction held 13 bases outside the gene matches. Written as DNA, the CDR3 is TGTGCCAGCTCAGCTTACGACGGGACAGGGGGTAAGGAGCAGTACTTC. Its translation is CASSAYDGTGGKEQYF.

The sample holds many counts of this clonotype. This chain uses TRBV6-6 with TRBJ1-5; unclear D gene. This CDR3 is built from 17 residues. V was trimmed by 0 bases and J by 4 bases, leaving 16 bases between them. In germline, CDR1 is MNHNY, CDR2 SVGAGI (reference sequence). CDR3 amino acids: CASSYSPLRFPNQPQHF. The CDR3 DNA is TGTGCCAGCAGTTACTCCCCCCTTAGGTTCCCTAATCAGCCCCAGCATTTT.

This clonotype occurred many times. This sequence joins TRBV28 and TRBJ2-7; D might be TRBD2 (5 bases). The CDR3 length is 14 residues. V lost 7 bases, J lost 2 bases, and 15 bases lay in between. Germline CDR1 MDHEN, CDR2 SYDVKM. CDR3 in amino acids: CASKPPGGTYEQYF. The CDR3 DNA follows: TGTGCCAGCAAACCCCCAGGAGGTACCTACGAGCAGTACTTC.

The table lists this clonotype with many counts. V usage is TRBV5-5 and J usage is TRBJ1-5; 8 bases agree with TRBD1. V was pared by 4 bases and J by 4 bases, with 4 bases of the junction left unmatched. Per germline, CDR1 SGHKS and CDR2 YYEKEE (reference sequence). The CDR3 has 14 amino acids. CDR3 in amino acids: CASSGGQANQPQHF. The CDR3 DNA follows: TGTGCCAGCAGCGGGGGACAGGCTAATCAGCCCCAGCATTTT.

This clonotype was counted only a few times. A much larger clonotype is one base distant, so this may be a read error. The chain combines TRBV20-1 with TRBJ2-3; a weak D match, TRBD1 (5 bases). V was cut by 2 bases and J by 0 bases, with 12 bases left in between. The CDR3 has 15 amino acids. Germline CDR1 is DFQATT and CDR2 is SNEGSKA (reference sequence). The CDR3 DNA is TGCAGTGCTAGAACTCAAGGGGCTAGCACAGATACGCAGTATTTT. Protein sequence: CSARTQGASTDTQYF.

This clonotype was seen repeatedly, ten times or more. The rearrangement links TRBV5-5 to TRBJ2-7; the match to TRBD1 covers 7 bases. Germline CDR1 SGHKS, CDR2 YYEKEE (reference sequence). V dropped 3 bases and J dropped 2; count of bases not matched to a gene: 11. The CDR3 extends over 16 amino acids. The CDR3 region is CASSYSGTAFPYEQYF. The CDR3 DNA reads as TGTGCCAGCAGCTACTCCGGGACAGCTTTCCCCTACGAGCAGTACTTC.

This clonotype came up many times. The chain uses TRBV24-1 and TRBJ2-2; 8 nucleotides agree with TRBD2. The germline V gene encodes CDR1 KGHDR and CDR2 SFDVKD. Unmatched junction bases numbered 13, after V lost 6 bases and J lost 5 bases. This CDR3 is built from 17 residues. CDR3 coding DNA: TGTGCCACCAGTCAATCGATGAGCGGGAGAGATACCGGGGAGCTGTTTTTT. It translates to CATSQSMSGRDTGELFF.

The table lists this clonotype with many counts. The gene calls are TRBV5-1 and TRBJ1-2; TRBD1 aligns across 9 bases. The germline CDR1 and CDR2 sequences are SGHRS and YFSETQ. V trimming: 2 bases; J trimming: 4 bases; junction bases outside the gene matches: 9. The CDR3 covers 16 residues. The DNA for the CDR3 is TGCGCCAGCAGCTTCCGGGACAGGGCCAATTCCTATGGCTACACCTTC. Its translation: CASSFRDRANSYGYTF.

This clonotype was detected many times. The chain carries TRBV5-1 and TRBJ2-2; D could derive from TRBD1 or TRBD2 (5 bases each). There are 16 residues in the CDR3. With 1 base removed from V and 2 bases from J, the gap between germline ends came to 12 bases. From germline, CDR1 is SGHRS and CDR2 YFSETQ. CDR3 region: CASSLLPGPNTGELFF. The CDR3 DNA reads TGCGCCAGCAGCTTGCTCCCGGGGCCAAACACCGGGGAGCTGTTTTTT.

This clonotype was detected ten times or more. This chain uses TRBV20-1 with TRBJ1-2; 7 bases are shared with TRBD1. CDR1 is DFQATT and CDR2 is SNEGSKA in the germline V gene (reference sequence). CDR3 length equals 14 residues. V lost 1 base to trimming and J lost 4 bases; unmatched junction nucleotides: 6. The CDR3 spells CSARGTGTVYGYTF. The CDR3 DNA sequence: TGCAGTGCTAGAGGGACCGGGACAGTCTATGGCTACACCTTC.

This clonotype was observed a few times. The chain links TRBV5-6 to TRBJ2-7; no clear D. Trimming removed 0 bases from V and 6 bases from J, with 7 bases in between. Germline-derived CDR1 and CDR2 are SGHDT and YYEEEE. This CDR3 has 12 amino acids. CDR3 sequence (DNA): TGTGCCAGCAGCTTGGACGTTAGCGAGCAGTACTTC. It yields the protein CASSLDVSEQYF.

This clonotype has at least ten counts. This chain uses TRBV6-2 or TRBV6-3 with TRBJ2-7; D perhaps matches TRBD2 (6 bases). In germline, CDR1 is MNHEY, CDR2 SVGEGT. V gave up 7 bases and J gave up 2 bases, with 15 bases separating them. This CDR3 is built from 14 residues. The CDR3 loop is CASKDSGATYEQYF. CDR3 coding DNA: TGTGCCAGCAAAGATAGCGGAGCAACCTACGAGCAGTACTTC.

This clonotype was observed many times. This chain uses TRBV5-1 with TRBJ1-1; 7 nucleotides agree with TRBD1. Germline values: CDR1 SGHRS, CDR2 YFSETQ. CDR3 length: 14 amino acids. V shed 1 base, J shed 5 bases, and the junction held 5 bases outside the gene matches. The CDR3 region is CASSLHTGETEAFF. In nucleotides, the CDR3 is TGCGCCAGCAGCTTGCACACAGGGGAAACTGAAGCTTTCTTT.

This clonotype came up many times. V usage is TRBV3-1 and J usage is TRBJ1-2; D is ambiguous. This CDR3 is 14 amino acids long. Germline V lookup: CDR1 LGHDT, CDR2 YNNKEL (reference sequence). Between the trimmed V and J ends, which lost 0 bases and 2 bases, there was a span of 7 bases. This CDR3 is CASSQDDGNYGYTF. CDR3 sequence (DNA): TGTGCCAGCAGCCAAGATGATGGAAACTATGGCTACACCTTC.

The chain's CDR3 is CASSLYGSGRTTSSYNEQFF. For the CDR3, the DNA is TGTGCCAGCAGTTTATATGGTAGCGGGAGGACTACCAGCTCCTACAATGAGCAGTTCTTC. The genes are TRBV27 and TRBJ2-1; 10 bases fit TRBD2. Germline V gene lookup returns CDR1 MNHEY and CDR2 SMNVEV (reference sequence). This CDR3 comprises 20 residues. Losses at the gene ends were 1 base for V and 0 bases for J; bases not matched to a gene: 12.